This T cell receptor beta chain came from a study of shared clonotypes between healthy human individuals. CD45RO-negative cells were positively selected for CCR7, leaving out terminally differentiated effector memory CD45RA+ cells. Recent vaccinations or acute infections were absent in the healthy HIV-negative adult donors. Clones were read by immunoSEQ multiplex PCR, and TCRdb kept only the in-frame ones, dropping some. The table includes more than 550,000 clones, approximately 90% detected once. Trimming shortened V by 5 bases and J by 5 bases, and 7 bases separated the two germline ends. The CDR3 consists of 13 residues. CDR1 MNHEY and CDR2 SMNVEV come from the germline V gene (reference sequence).

The sequencing input was naive CD8+ T cells sorted from blood. This TCR was sampled from a man aged 25 to 40 in good health. The rearrangement joins TRBV27 to TRBJ2-6; D remains unclear. In DNA form, the CDR3 reads TGTGCCAGCAGTACGGGCTGGGCCAACGTCCTGACTTTC. It specifies CASSTGWANVLTF.